One and the same sample provided the 32 T cell receptor beta chains below, sequenced in a study of Graves' ophthalmopathy and Graves' hyperthyroidism. CDR3 regions of TCR beta were amplified from RNA transcripts. The library came from an HTBI-primed first-round RT-PCR and a second-round multiplex PCR. TCRdb ran MiXCR on the multiplex PCR reads and lists one entry per CDR3 protein. The table lists approximately 45,000 distinct CDR3 sequences, over 45% of them singletons. Sequencing was carried out using peripheral blood. The receptors derive from an adult man with Graves' ophthalmopathy.

Many counts were recorded for this clonotype. The rearrangement joins TRBV6-1 to TRBJ2-1; the match to TRBD2 covers 10 bases. Germline V lookup: CDR1 MNHNS, CDR2 SASEGT. The CDR3 consists of 14 residues. V shed 4 bases, J shed 5 bases, and the junction held 2 bases outside the gene matches. The CDR3 DNA follows: TGTGCCAGCAGTGCTAGCGGGGGTGACAATGAGCAGTTCTTC. Protein sequence: CASSASGGDNEQFF.

The V and J genes are TRBV18 and TRBJ2-2; D uncertain. CDR3 length: 14 amino acids. Trimming shortened V by 3 bases and J by 1 base, and 6 bases separated the two germline ends. CDR1 and CDR2 (germline): KGHSH, LQKENI. The CDR3 protein is CASSPGLNTGELFF. For the CDR3, the DNA is TGTGCCAGCTCACCGGGCTTGAACACCGGGGAGCTGTTTTTT.

The V call is TRBV5-8, the J call TRBJ1-4; no clear D. Germline CDR1 reads SGHTS; CDR2 reads YDEGEE. Trimming left V 1 base short and J 0 bases short, with 7 bases between. This CDR3 spans 15 amino acids. CDR3 nucleotide sequence: TGTGCCAGCAGCTTGTTTATTGCAACTAATGAAAAACTGTTTTTT. This encodes CASSLFIATNEKLFF.

This clonotype was seen repeatedly, ten times or more. This chain joins TRBV6-2 or TRBV6-3 and TRBJ2-2; D gene unclear. The ends were cut back, 7 bases at V and 3 bases at J, with 12 bases in the middle. Germline V CDR1 and CDR2: MNHEY, SVGEGT. This CDR3 has 14 amino acids. The CDR3 DNA reads as TGTGCCAGCATGGTTGGCAGAGACACCGGGGAGCTGTTTTTT. It specifies CASMVGRDTGELFF.

This chain links TRBV20-1 with TRBJ2-7, with TRBD1 matching 10 bases. V lost 6 bases and J lost 9; bases outside the gene matches: 8. Germline V CDR1 and CDR2: DFQATT, SNEGSKA (reference sequence). The length of the CDR3 is 12 residues. The CDR3 reads CSATGTGDAQYF. CDR3 DNA sequence: TGCAGTGCAACCGGGACAGGGGACGCGCAGTACTTC.

Turning to this clonotype: An end of the junction does not agree with germline; a read error may underlie this. The genes are TRBV28 and TRBJ2-7, with TRBD1 matching over 9 bases. Germline loops: CDR1 MDHEN, CDR2 SYDVKM. There are 14 residues in the CDR3. In DNA form, the CDR3 reads TGTGCCAGCAGTGCGGGACAGGGAGCCTCCGAGCAGTGCTTC. As protein: CASSAGQGASEQCF.

The V and J genes are TRBV10-1 and TRBJ1-1; no clear D. CDR3 length: 19 amino acids. Deletions cut 0 bases from V and 0 bases from J, with 20 bases between. Per the germline V gene, CDR1 is WNHNN and CDR2 is SYGVQD (reference sequence). CDR3 nucleotide sequence: TGCGCCAGCAGTGAGTCGAGAGGGTTCCAACCCCTCATGAACACTGAAGCTTTCTTT. This encodes CASSESRGFQPLMNTEAFF.

The chain joins TRBV13 to TRBJ1-2, with a tentative D call TRBD1 (5 bases). V gave up 5 bases and J gave up 2 bases, with 15 bases separating them. CDR1 is PRHDT and CDR2 is FYEKMQ in the germline V gene (reference sequence). The CDR3 extends over 15 amino acids. CDR3: CASSRSAGSNYGYTF. The CDR3 bases are TGTGCCAGCAGCCGGTCGGCAGGGAGCAACTATGGCTACACCTTC.

This clonotype has a count of ten or more. The chain couples TRBV30 to TRBJ2-1; 8 bases match TRBD1. The V segment lost 3 bases and the J segment 4 bases; nucleotides outside the gene matches: 5. Germline V gene data show CDR1 as GTSNPN and CDR2 as SVGIG (reference sequence). CDR3 length: 14 amino acids. The CDR3 coding sequence is TGTGCCTGGAGCCGCCGGGACAGGTACAATGAGCAGTTCTTC. This codes for CAWSRRDRYNEQFF.

J is TRBJ1-6 and V is TRBV20-1; D uncertain. V gave up 6 bases and J gave up 12 bases, with 24 bases separating them. CDR1 and CDR2 from the germline V gene are DFQATT and SNEGSKA (reference sequence). The CDR3 is 15 amino acids. CDR3 nucleotide sequence: TGCAGTGCCCGTCGGTGGGAGGGAGCCAAGAGACCCCTCCACTTT. Amino acid sequence: CSARRWEGAKRPLHF.

This clonotype was detected many times. The chain is built from TRBV2 and TRBJ2-7, with TRBD2 identical over 7 bases. The CDR3 covers 16 residues. The ends lost 4 bases at V and 3 bases at J; junction bases unmatched: 12. CDR1 SNHLY and CDR2 FYNNEI come from the germline V gene. The CDR3, as DNA: TGTGCCAGCAGTGCGTCTTCGGGGGGATTGGGCTACGAGCAGTACTTC. It encodes CASSASSGGLGYEQYF.

For this clonotype: This sequence may be a read error, since a much larger clone differs from it by one base. This CDR3 fails to terminate in the conserved phenylalanine or tryptophan, so it likely reflects a read error. The chain recombines TRBV13 with TRBJ1-4, with D perhaps TRBD1 (5 bases). Trimming took off 6 bases at V and 4 bases at J, with 15 bases between the two ends. Germline loops: CDR1 PRHDT, CDR2 FYEKMQ (reference sequence). This CDR3 comprises 15 residues. CDR3 region: CASSGGGVGNEKLFS. The CDR3 DNA follows: TGTGCCAGCAGTGGCGGGGGAGTGGGTAATGAAAAACTGTTTTCT.

Comments on this clonotype: This may stem from a read error, because a much larger clone lies one nucleotide away. J is TRBJ2-7 and V is TRBV18, with TRBD2 identical over 7 bases. The germline CDR1 and CDR2 sequences are KGHSH and LQKENI. The CDR3 length is 13 residues. The DNA for the CDR3 is TGTGCCCGCTCGCCAACTAGCGACTACGAGCAGTACTTC. It codes for CARSPTSDYEQYF.

In this sample, this clonotype turned up a few times. This chain connects TRBV7-8 to TRBJ2-7; D may be TRBD1 or TRBD2 (7 bases each). The CDR3 is 16 amino acids. Germline V lookup: CDR1 SGHVS, CDR2 FQNEAQ. Trimming stripped 1 base from V and 4 bases from J, with 17 bases between. This CDR3 is CASSLGYGRGGYEQYF. The CDR3 DNA is TGTGCCAGCAGCTTAGGATATGGCAGGGGGGGGTACGAGCAGTACTTC.

In its sample, this clonotype was seen a few times. CDR3: CASSLVLKGEQYF. Here the CDR3 DNA reads TGTGCCAGCAGCTTAGTACTGAAAGGAGAGCAGTACTTC. V usage is TRBV7-6 and J usage is TRBJ2-7; D is undetermined. V lost 1 base to trimming and J lost 7 bases, with 11 bases between them. From germline, CDR1 is SGHVS and CDR2 FNYEAQ. This CDR3 is 13 amino acids long. Drawing the rest from reference TRBV7-6 and TRBJ2-7, the complete variable domain is GAGVSQSPRYKVTKRGQDVALRCDPISGHVSLYWYRQALGQGPEFLTYFNYEAQQDKSGLPNDRFSAERPEGSISTLTIQRTEQRDSAMYRCASSLVLKGEQYFGPGTRLTVT.

This clonotype was counted at least ten times. This rearrangement joins TRBV3-1 to TRBJ2-5; possibly TRBD2 for D (5 bases). Germline lookup yields CDR1 LGHDT and CDR2 YNNKEL (reference sequence). This CDR3 spans 14 amino acids. V was cut by 4 bases and J by 9 bases, with 18 bases left in between. This chain's CDR3 is CASSLRRAPGAQYF. CDR3 bases: TGTGCCAGCAGCCTCCGTCGGGCCCCCGGGGCCCAGTACTTC.

The chain employs TRBV7-8 and TRBJ1-2; D is perhaps TRBD1 (6 bases). The CDR3 has 13 residues. Germline values: CDR1 SGHVS, CDR2 FQNEAQ. Trimming took 5 bases from V and 7 from J, leaving 14 bases between them. The CDR3 region has the DNA TGTGCCAGCAGCCCCCTCCAGGGGTCTGGCTACACCTTC. It translates to CASSPLQGSGYTF. Full variable domain (rest looked up from reference TRBV7-8 and TRBJ1-2): GAGVSQSPRYKVAKRGQDVALRCDPISGHVSLFWYQQALGQGPEFLTYFQNEAQLDKSGLPSDRFFAERPEGSVSTLKIQRTQQEDSAVYLCASSPLQGSGYTFGSGTRLTVV.

This clonotype was seen only a few times. The V and J genes are TRBV10-3 and TRBJ2-3; maybe TRBD1 (6 bases). The germline gives CDR1 ENHRY, CDR2 SYGVKD. Deletions cut 11 bases from V and 2 bases from J, with 14 bases between. This CDR3 has 13 residues. CDR3 nucleotide sequence: TGTGCCGCCCTCGGACAGCTCACAGATACGCAGTATTTT. Protein product: CAALGQLTDTQYF.

This clonotype occurred many times. V gene TRBV7-9 combines with J gene TRBJ2-5; TRBD1 agrees at 9 bases. Germline loops: CDR1 SEHNR, CDR2 FQNEAQ (reference sequence). Trimming removed 1 base from V and 5 bases from J; junction bases left unmatched: 5. The CDR3 is 15 residues long. CDR3 protein: CASSLEGQGGETQYF. As DNA, the CDR3 is TGTGCCAGCAGCTTAGAGGGACAGGGAGGTGAGACCCAGTACTTC.

The chain links TRBV18 to TRBJ2-7; 9 bases line up with TRBD1. The length of the CDR3 is 14 residues. Germline values: CDR1 KGHSH, CDR2 LQKENI. V gave up 5 bases and J gave up 7 bases; unmatched junction bases: 9. CDR3 protein: CASSSTGTGWEQYF. The CDR3 bases are TGTGCCAGCTCATCCACCGGGACAGGGTGGGAGCAGTACTTC.

The chain uses TRBV5-6 and TRBJ1-3; D is unclear. Germline V gene sequence: CDR1 SGHDT, CDR2 YYEEEE. This CDR3 is built from 12 residues. The V end was cut by 4 bases, the J end by 4 bases, with 6 bases between. The CDR3 DNA reads TGTGCCAGCAGCCACCAGGGAAACACCATATATTTT. Protein sequence: CASSHQGNTIYF.

The V call is TRBV10-3, the J call TRBJ2-6; D might be TRBD1 (6 bases). V lost 3 bases and J 2 bases, leaving 8 bases between the germline ends. Per germline, CDR1 ENHRY and CDR2 SYGVKD. The CDR3 totals 15 residues. The CDR3 DNA is TGTGCCATCAGTGATTCAGGGGCTGGGGCCAACGTCCTGACTTTC. Protein: CAISDSGAGANVLTF.

Regarding this clonotype: Its ends do not fully match the called genes, so a read error is possible. This chain links TRBV7-2 with TRBJ2-7; 11 bases agree with TRBD2. The CDR3 totals 14 residues. Germline CDR1 reads SGHTA; CDR2 reads FQGNSA. CDR3 bases: TGTTCCAGCAGCCCTAGCGGGAGGCTCAACGAGCAGTACTTC. It codes for CSSSPSGRLNEQYF. Looking up the rest from reference TRBV7-2 and TRBJ2-7 gives the full variable domain: GAGVSQSPSNKVTEKGKDVELRCDPISGHTALYWYRQSLGQGLEFLIYFQGNSAPDKSGLPSDRFSAERTGGSVSTLTIQRTQQEDSAVYLCSSSPSGRLNEQYFGPGTRLTVT.

Worth noting for this clonotype: In this CDR3 the conserved last residue, phenylalanine or tryptophan, is missing, so a read error is likely. The chain couples TRBV7-3 to TRBJ1-1, with 7 nucleotides matching TRBD1. CDR1 and CDR2 from the germline V gene are SGHTA and FQGTGA. The CDR3 has 14 residues. Written as DNA, the CDR3 is TGTGCCAGCCGACAGGGAGGGGAGAACGCTGAAGCTTTCTCT. This sequence encodes CASRQGGENAEAFS.

The V gene is TRBV7-6, the J gene TRBJ2-1; D call uncertain. This CDR3 comprises 16 residues. Germline V CDR1 and CDR2: SGHVS, FNYEAQ. Between the trimmed V and J ends, which lost 0 bases and 0 bases, there was a span of 9 bases. The CDR3 sequence is CASSLALLSSYNEQFF. The CDR3 coding sequence is TGTGCCAGCAGCTTAGCCCTATTAAGCTCCTACAATGAGCAGTTCTTC.

The chain combines TRBV9 with TRBJ1-2; maybe TRBD1 (5 bases). The CDR3 loop spans 16 amino acids. CDR1 and CDR2 (germline): SGDLS, YYNGEE. V was cut by 4 bases and J by 1 base, with 17 bases left in between. The CDR3 DNA reads TGTGCCAGCAGCCTGCGGGACGCGGGAGTTAACTATGGCTACACCTTC. Its translation: CASSLRDAGVNYGYTF.

This clonotype was counted only a few times. A much larger clonotype is one base distant, so this may be a read error. The V and J genes are TRBV28 and TRBJ2-7; D is unresolved. V was shortened by 4 bases and J by 3 bases, with 10 bases between the two germline ends. This CDR3 spans 13 amino acids. Per germline, CDR1 MDHEN and CDR2 SYDVKM. CDR3 bases: TGTGCCAGCAGTTCTATGGGAAACTACGAGCAGTACTTC. Its translation: CASSSMGNYEQYF.

The chain uses TRBV6-5 and TRBJ1-3; D is perhaps TRBD1 (6 bases). This CDR3 has 13 residues. Germline CDR1 reads MNHEY; CDR2 reads SVGAGI. Trimming shortened V by 6 bases and J by 3 bases, and 9 bases separated the two germline ends. CDR3 sequence reads: CASRGAGGNTIYF. CDR3 nucleotides: TGTGCCAGCAGGGGGGCGGGTGGAAACACCATATATTTT.

The V call is TRBV7-3, the J call TRBJ1-4; no reliable D call. Germline CDR1 SGHTA, CDR2 FQGTGA. Trimming took 11 bases from V and 7 from J, leaving 20 bases between them. The CDR3 is made up of 14 amino acids. CDR3 bases: TGTGCCGGTGGCTCCCCCTTGACGCGTGAAAAACTGTTTTTT. It encodes CAGGSPLTREKLFF.

The chain joins TRBV25-1 to TRBJ2-3; 9 bases map to TRBD1. With V trimmed by 8 bases and J by 4 bases, 7 bases remained unmatched. The CDR3 loop spans 14 amino acids. Germline-derived CDR1 and CDR2 are MGHDK and SYGVNS. Here the CDR3 DNA reads TGTGCCAGCTCCGGGACAGGGCGAGCAGATACGCAGTATTTT. As protein: CASSGTGRADTQYF.

This clonotype was observed at least ten times. The chain has TRBV19 and TRBJ1-1, with D hard to call. The V end lost 11 bases, the J end lost 4 bases, and 11 bases lay between the germline ends. The CDR3 runs to 11 residues. Germline lookup yields CDR1 LNHDA and CDR2 SQIVND (reference sequence). This CDR3 is CACDSGTEAFF. The CDR3 DNA sequence: TGTGCCTGTGATTCGGGCACTGAAGCTTTCTTT.

This rearrangement joins TRBV20-1 to TRBJ2-5, with 12 positions matching TRBD2. The germline V gene has CDR1 DFQATT and CDR2 SNEGSKA (reference sequence). The CDR3 has 17 amino acids. J was trimmed by 5 bases and V by 3 bases; bases with no gene match: 13. CDR3 loop: CSARGTASGGERETQYF. The CDR3 DNA sequence: TGCAGTGCTAGGGGTACAGCTAGCGGGGGGGAGAGGGAGACCCAGTACTTC.